The sequence of this T cell receptor (beta chain) was determined in a study of beta chain features in type 1 diabetes. The whole isolated RNA underwent reverse transcription, so sequencing captured expressed TCRB transcripts. Assay: immunoSEQ multiplex PCR; the TCRdb copy retains only in-frame clones and omits some. The repertoire consists of roughly 400,000 clones, with roughly 13% occurring once and the leading ten covering around 0.039%. The CDR3 spans 14 residues. Trimming removed 7 bases at V and 2 bases at J, with 11 bases between. Germline V lookup: CDR1 SGHNT, CDR2 YENEEA. This clone showed up just a few times.

The sequenced material came from naive CD4+ T cells from blood. The receptor's source is a man aged 25-40 years in good health. This chain connects TRBV11-3 to TRBJ2-2; D gene unclear. This CDR3 reads CASTDGRNTGELFF. In DNA form, the CDR3 reads TGTGCCAGCACTGATGGGCGCAACACCGGGGAGCTGTTTTTT.